The present T cell receptor (beta chain) was sequenced within a study of response to subunit inactivated influenza vaccine. The germline V gene has CDR1 SGHTA and CDR2 FQGNSA. V was clipped by 0 bases and J by 1 base, with 5 bases between them. The CDR3 has 14 residues. TCRdb used MiXCR to reprocess the RT-PCR reads, holding one entry per CDR3 protein. The sample has fewer than 800,000 distinct CDR3 sequences; less than 20% are singletons. The sample in question was PBMCs from blood, obtained about 12 days after vaccination. This clonotype was sampled from a man aged 45-65 years who received an inactivated influenza vaccine. The chain links TRBV7-2 to TRBJ2-3; D is unresolved. The CDR3 is CASSLAFGTDTQYF. CDR3 sequence (DNA): TGTGCCAGCAGCTTAGCGTTCGGCACAGATACGCAGTATTTT.